One and the same sample provided the 8 T cell receptor beta chains below, sequenced in a study of blood T cells in healthy people across ages. The authors ran a second PCR of about 7 to 11 cycles using a sample-barcoded 5' primer and a J-beta primer mix. Using its own MiXCR run on the 5' RACE reads, TCRdb lists one record per CDR3 protein. This sample has roughly 2 million distinct CDR3 sequences, with just under 50% found just once. Sequencing was performed on blood. Every receptor here comes from a woman between 40 and 55 years old in good health.

The chain employs TRBV28 and TRBJ2-4; the D gene is possibly TRBD1 (5 bases). The germline gives CDR1 MDHEN, CDR2 SYDVKM. The CDR3 is made up of 16 amino acids. V lost 6 bases and J lost 6, with 21 bases in between. Written as DNA, the CDR3 is TGTGCCAGCAGAACCATTCACAGGCGCAACTCAAACATTCAGTACTTC. As protein: CASRTIHRRNSNIQYF. The full variable domain, with the rest looked up from reference TRBV28 and TRBJ2-4, is DVKVTQSSRYLVKRTGEKVFLECVQDMDHENMFWYRQDPGLGLRLIYFSYDVKMKEKGDIPEGYSVSREKKERFSLILESASTNQTSMYLCASRTIHRRNSNIQYFGAGTRLSVL.

V and J are TRBV3-1 and TRBJ1-5; TRBD1 might be the D (6 bases). Per the germline V gene, CDR1 is LGHDT and CDR2 is YNNKEL (reference sequence). This CDR3 has 16 residues. Trimming removed 1 base at V and 4 bases at J, with 14 bases between. The CDR3 reads CASSQADRSKNQPQHF. CDR3 coding DNA: TGTGCCAGCAGCCAAGCCGACAGGAGCAAGAATCAGCCCCAGCATTTT.

In its sample, this clonotype was seen a few times. V gene TRBV9 combines with J gene TRBJ2-3, with 8 bases identical to TRBD2. Germline assignment: CDR1 SGDLS and CDR2 YYNGEE. This CDR3 comprises 17 residues. V lost 2 bases to trimming and J lost 0 bases; unmatched junction nucleotides: 8. CDR3 DNA: TGTGCCAGCAGCGTTGGACTAGCAGCTACTAGCACAGATACGCAGTATTTT. It yields the protein CASSVGLAATSTDTQYF.

This sequence joins TRBV18 and TRBJ2-5, with TRBD2 identical over 11 bases. J gave up 2 bases and V 1 base, and 9 bases lay outside the gene matches. There are 18 residues in the CDR3. Germline V gene data show CDR1 as KGHSH and CDR2 as LQKENI. The CDR3 DNA sequence: TGTGCCAGCTCACCACGCCTGACTAGCGGGGACCGACAAGAGACCCAGTACTTC. It encodes CASSPRLTSGDRQETQYF.

This chain connects TRBV6-2 or TRBV6-3 to TRBJ2-6, with TRBD1 as a possible D gene (6 bases). The V gene's germline CDR1 is MNHEY and CDR2 SVGEGT. The CDR3 loop spans 19 amino acids. With 2 bases removed from V and 0 bases from J, the gap between germline ends came to 17 bases. CDR3 DNA: TGTGCCAGCAGTTACAAACCTGGGACACCCAGCTCTGGGGCCAACGTCCTGACTTTC. This translates into CASSYKPGTPSSGANVLTF.

V is TRBV4-1 and J is TRBJ2-1; perhaps TRBD1 as D (5 bases). The germline V and J ends were trimmed by 3 bases and 5 bases, with 20 bases remaining between them. Germline values: CDR1 MGHRA, CDR2 YSYEKL. CDR3 length equals 17 residues. The CDR3 DNA is TGCGCCAGCAGCCATTATATAGGACAATTTTTACACAATGAGCAGTTCTTC. This gives the protein CASSHYIGQFLHNEQFF.

The V and J genes are TRBV28 and TRBJ2-3, with 8 positions matching TRBD1. The length of the CDR3 is 16 residues. V lost 3 bases, J lost 3 bases, and 8 bases stayed unmatched. Germline values: CDR1 MDHEN, CDR2 SYDVKM. The CDR3 here is CASSFFQGAMTDTQYF. The CDR3 DNA follows: TGTGCCAGCAGTTTTTTCCAGGGGGCAATGACAGATACGCAGTATTTT.

This sequence joins TRBV7-9 and TRBJ2-1; tentatively, D is TRBD1 (5 bases). The CDR3 is 17 residues long. Germline V CDR1 and CDR2: SEHNR, FQNEAQ (reference sequence). V was clipped by 2 bases and J by 0 bases, with 14 bases between them. CDR3 bases: TGTGCCAGCAGCTTAAATGAAGGGGTGAGCTCCTACAATGAGCAGTTCTTC. This codes for CASSLNEGVSSYNEQFF. Full variable domain (outside the CDR3, taken from reference TRBV7-9 and TRBJ2-1): DTGVSQNPRHKITKRGQNVTFRCDPISEHNRLYWYRQTLGQGPEFLTYFQNEAQLEKSRLLSDRFSAERPKGSFSTLEIQRTEQGDSAMYLCASSLNEGVSSYNEQFFGPGTRLTVL.